This TCR beta chain was retrieved from a study of human T cells and chemical hapten exposure. Study details: Readings were taken at 6 days from patch tests that had applied 0.01% DPC to the upper back. Study outcomes and limitations: Donor immune responses may differ from healthy people's, since all donors had alopecia. Versus controls, significantly more large CDR3 similarity clusters arose from expanded TCRs.

As for time point: patch test 1, 2 weeks after DPC sensitization. The treatment: therapeutic diphenylcyclopropenone sensitization with weekly scalp DPC. Blood draws preceded each patch test application. MiXCR was run by TCRdb on the RACE reads, yielding one entry per CDR3 protein. Among around 50,000 distinct CDR3 sequences listed, around 9% were seen once. This clonotype was detected once. The antigen is not known. One base away lies a much larger clone, so this may be a sequencing read error. CDR1 is MDHEN and CDR2 is SYDVKM in the germline V gene. The CDR3 runs 20 residues. The J gene is TRBJ1-4, the V gene TRBV28; tentatively, D is TRBD1 (6 bases). The sequence was obtained from a woman aged 45-59 years with alopecia areata. Some clones in this sample may be carry-over from other donors' samples. The material was whole blood, obtained in connection with sensitization to the hapten diphenylcyclopropenone (DPC). Written as DNA, the CDR3 is TGTGCCAGCGGTTTGCTCTCATGGGACAACTCCATGGGGACTAATGAAAAACTGTTTTTT. This sequence encodes CASGLLSWDNSMGTNEKLFF.